Listed below are T cell receptor beta chains from one sample, sequenced in a study of beta chain features in type 1 diabetes. Generated by immunoSEQ multiplex PCR, the TCRdb table keeps only in-frame clones and is missing some. The sample yields 130,000 to 150,000 clones, around 50% seen once. The specimen was Tregs from blood. These receptors came from a man between 18 and 29 years old in good health. CDR3s include the opening cysteine and the closing phenylalanine or tryptophan. The D gene is left open where the match is weak. Expanded clones get a size class; other rows say once, few or many, or leave the size out.

J gene | clone size | D gene | V gene | CDR3 DNA | CDR3 protein
TRBJ2-5 | NA | NA | TRBV5-4 | TGTGCCAGCAGCTCCAGAGAGACCCAGTACTTC | CASSSRETQYF
TRBJ2-5 | NA | NA | TRBV7-2 | TGTGCCAGCAGCTTAGTTCACGACGGGGCCCAGTACTTC | CASSLVHDGAQYF
TRBJ1-1 | NA | TRBD1 | TRBV4-3 | TGCGCCAGCAGCCAAGGGGACAGAAGCAGCACTGAAGCTTTCTTT | CASSQGDRSSTEAFF
TRBJ2-7 | NA | TRBD2 | TRBV5-6 | TGTGCCAGCTTCCTCGGGACTAGCGGGGCCGAGCAGTACTTC | CASFLGTSGAEQYF
TRBJ1-2 | NA | NA | TRBV28 | TGTGCCAGCACCTCCAACCTGGGGGGGACCACGGGAGGCTACACCTTC | CASTSNLGGTTGGYTF
TRBJ2-2 | few | NA | TRBV5-1 | TGCGCCAGCAGCGGGGCGCCCGGCGGGGAGCTGTTTTTT | CASSGAPGGELFF
TRBJ2-1 | once | NA | TRBV2 | TGTGCCAGCACCAAACTAGGGTTCGATGAGCAGTTCTTC | CASTKLGFDEQFF
TRBJ2-7 | NA | NA | TRBV28 | TGTGCCAGCAGCCCCCATATGTTCAGCGAGCAGTACTTC | CASSPHMFSEQYF
TRBJ2-7 | NA | TRBD1 | TRBV10-3 | TGTGCCATCAGGAGACAGGGGGCTTACGAGCAGTACTTC | CAIRRQGAYEQYF
TRBJ2-7 | NA | TRBD2 | TRBV7-2 | TGTGCCAGCAGCTTAGTGGGGGGGGAGTCCTACGAGCAGTACTTC | CASSLVGGESYEQYF
TRBJ1-1 | NA | NA | TRBV7-3 | TGTGCCAGCAGCTTGGGGGGGCGGACTGAAGCTTTCTTT | CASSLGGRTEAFF
TRBJ2-7 | NA | TRBD1 | TRBV9 | TGTGCCAGCAGCGTAGGGGAGACAGGGGGGATCTACGAGCAGTACTTC | CASSVGETGGIYEQYF
TRBJ2-5 | NA | TRBD1 | TRBV7-2 | TGTGCCAGCAGCCAGGGACAGGTCTTTCGAGAGACCCAGTACTTC | CASSQGQVFRETQYF
TRBJ2-1 | NA | TRBD1 | TRBV5-1 | TGCGCCAGCAGCACCGGGACAGGGGACAATGAGCAGTTCTTC | CASSTGTGDNEQFF
TRBJ2-3 | few | TRBD2 | TRBV7-9 | TGTGCCAGCAGCCGGGGACTAGCGGGAATCGATACGCAGTATTTT | CASSRGLAGIDTQYF
TRBJ2-5 | NA | TRBD1 | TRBV7-9 | TGTGCCAGCAGCTTTGGCGACAGGGACCAAGAGACCCAGTACTTC | CASSFGDRDQETQYF
TRBJ1-1 | NA | NA | TRBV30 | TGTGCCTGGAAGAGGGAGCTGGCGTTGAACACTGAAGCTTTCTTT | CAWKRELALNTEAFF
TRBJ2-7 | NA | NA | TRBV5-1 | TGCGCCAGCAGCTTGACAGGGAACTACGAGCAGTACTTC | CASSLTGNYEQYF
TRBJ2-2 | few | NA | TRBV2 | TGTGCCAGCACCCGACAGAGATCTACCGGGGAGCTGTTTTTT | CASTRQRSTGELFF
TRBJ1-2 | NA | NA | TRBV14 | TGTGCCAGCAGCCAAGAGAGGTACGGTCGCGGCTACACCTTC | CASSQERYGRGYTF
TRBJ2-2 | NA | TRBD1 | TRBV30 | TGTGCCTGGAGCCGAAAGGGGACAGGGGCGGCCGGGGAGCTGTTTTTT | CAWSRKGTGAAGELFF
TRBJ2-5 | NA | NA | TRBV7-8 | TGTGCCAGCAGCTTAGTCTGGCTAGAAGTTGACCGAACCCAAGAGACCCAGTACTTC | CASSLVWLEVDRTQETQYF
TRBJ1-1 | few | TRBD1 | TRBV6-1 | TGTGCCAGCAGTCCTACAGGGGTGAGAACTGAAGCTTTCTTT | CASSPTGVRTEAFF
TRBJ1-1 | NA | NA | TRBV27 | TGTGCCAGCAGTTTAGAGGGGAACACTGAAGCTTTCTTT | CASSLEGNTEAFF
TRBJ2-5 | few | NA | TRBV18 | TGTGCCAGCTCACCCCTGGGGGCTGGCGAGACCCAGTACTTC | CASSPLGAGETQYF
TRBJ2-3 | NA | TRBD2 | TRBV28 | TGTGCCAGCAGGTTCCTAGCGGGGGGCTCCGCAGATACGCAGTATTTT | CASRFLAGGSADTQYF
TRBJ2-3 | NA | TRBD2 | TRBV5-1 | TGCGCCAGCAGCTTCCGCGGGACTAGCGGGAGCGAAACTAGCACAGATACGCAGTATTTT | CASSFRGTSGSETSTDTQYF
TRBJ2-2 | NA | TRBD2 | TRBV29-1 | TGCAGCCTGGGGGGGGTCACCGGGGAGCTGTTTTTT | CSLGGVTGELFF
TRBJ1-2 | NA | TRBD1 | TRBV28 | TGTGCCAGCAAACTACAGGGGGGTTGGGGCTACACCTTC | CASKLQGGWGYTF
TRBJ2-7 | few | TRBD1 | TRBV7-9 | TGTGCCAGCAGCGCAACCGGGACAGGGAGTATTAGGTTCTACGAGCAGTACTTC | CASSATGTGSIRFYEQYF
TRBJ2-5 | NA | NA | TRBV6-6 | TGTGCCAGCAGTTACTCGGCAGGGCCCCTGCAAGAGACCCAGTACTTC | CASSYSAGPLQETQYF
TRBJ2-7 | NA | NA | TRBV18 | TGTGCCAGCTCATACTACGGAGGGGCCTCCTACGAGCAGTACTTC | CASSYYGGASYEQYF
TRBJ2-6 | few | TRBD2 | TRBV7-2 | TGTGCCAGCAGCCCTAGACTAGCGGGACGCTCTGGGGCCAACGTCCTGACTTTC | CASSPRLAGRSGANVLTF
TRBJ1-1 | NA | NA | TRBV27 | TGTGCCAGCAGTCACCGGGATTTGAACACTGAAGCTTTCTTT | CASSHRDLNTEAFF
TRBJ1-6 | NA | NA | TRBV25-1 | TGTGCCAGCGGGGGGGGGCTGAATTCACCCCTCCACTTT | CASGGGLNSPLHF
TRBJ2-2 | NA | NA | TRBV12-5 | TGTGCTAGTGGTTTGGGGCCCCAGGGGACCAACACCGGGGAGCTGTTTTTT | CASGLGPQGTNTGELFF
TRBJ1-2 | NA | NA | TRBV4-1 | TGCGCCAGCAGCCTTAGGGGCAGCTCTAACTATGGCTACACCTTC | CASSLRGSSNYGYTF
TRBJ2-6 | few | TRBD2 | TRBV11-2 | TGTGCCAGCAGCTTGAGAGCGGGGGGGTCTGGGGCCAACGTCCTGACTTTC | CASSLRAGGSGANVLTF
TRBJ2-7 | once | NA | TRBV7-9 | TGTGCCTTCAACTACGAGCAGTACTTC | CAFNYEQYF
TRBJ2-3 | NA | TRBD2 | TRBV7-3 | TGTGCCAGCAGCCTTAGCGGGGGGGGTGATACGCAGTATTTT | CASSLSGGGDTQYF